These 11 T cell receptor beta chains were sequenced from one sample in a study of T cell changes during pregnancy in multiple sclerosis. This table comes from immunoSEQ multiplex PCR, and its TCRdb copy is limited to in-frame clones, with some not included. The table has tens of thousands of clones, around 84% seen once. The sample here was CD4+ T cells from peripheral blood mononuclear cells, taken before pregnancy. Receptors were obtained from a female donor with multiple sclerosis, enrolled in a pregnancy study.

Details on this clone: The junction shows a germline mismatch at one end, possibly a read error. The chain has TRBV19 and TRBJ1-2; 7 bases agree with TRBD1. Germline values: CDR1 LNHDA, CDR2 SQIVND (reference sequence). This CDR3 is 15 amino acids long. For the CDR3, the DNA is TGTGCCGGTAGTCCAGGGGGGCTTCAGGGCTATGGCTACACCTTC. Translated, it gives CAGSPGGLQGYGYTF.

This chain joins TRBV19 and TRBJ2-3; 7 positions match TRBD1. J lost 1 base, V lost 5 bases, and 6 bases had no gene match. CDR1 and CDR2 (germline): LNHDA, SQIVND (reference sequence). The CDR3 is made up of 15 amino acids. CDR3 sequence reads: CASSPQGPGTDTQYF. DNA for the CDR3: TGTGCCAGTAGTCCACAGGGGCCCGGCACAGATACGCAGTATTTT.

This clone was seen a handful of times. CDR3 loop: CASTMGRGHTDTQYF. The CDR3 DNA reads TGTGCCAGCACCATGGGGCGGGGGCACACAGATACGCAGTATTTT. The rearrangement joins TRBV6-1 to TRBJ2-3; weak D call: TRBD2 (7 bases). CDR3 size: 15 residues. Trimming stripped 7 bases from V and 2 bases from J, with 16 bases between. In germline, CDR1 is MNHNS, CDR2 SASEGT.

The CDR3 here is CASSEQGNTEAFF. The CDR3 nucleotides read TGTGCCAGCAGTGAACAGGGGAACACTGAAGCTTTCTTT. The chain is built from TRBV6-4 and TRBJ1-1, with a possible D match to TRBD1 (6 bases). Trimming shortened V by 3 bases and J by 1 base, and 6 bases separated the two germline ends. The length of the CDR3 is 13 residues. The germline V gene has CDR1 MRHNA and CDR2 SNTAGT.

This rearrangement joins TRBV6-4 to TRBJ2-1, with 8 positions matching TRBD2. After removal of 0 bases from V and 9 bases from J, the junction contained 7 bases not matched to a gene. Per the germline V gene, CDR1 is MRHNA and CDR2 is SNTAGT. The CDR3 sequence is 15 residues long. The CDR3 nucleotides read TGTGCCAGCAGTGACTCTGGTCTAGCGGGTGGTGAGCAGTTCTTC. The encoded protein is CASSDSGLAGGEQFF.

The CDR3 region is CASSRYSGANTGELFF. CDR3 nucleotides: TGTGCCAGCAGTCGTTATAGCGGGGCGAACACCGGGGAGCTGTTTTTT. This rearrangement joins TRBV7-9 to TRBJ2-2, with 8 bases matching TRBD2. CDR1 SEHNR and CDR2 FQNEAQ come from the germline V gene (reference sequence). The CDR3 length is 16 residues. V lost 6 bases, J lost 0 bases, and 6 bases stayed unmatched.

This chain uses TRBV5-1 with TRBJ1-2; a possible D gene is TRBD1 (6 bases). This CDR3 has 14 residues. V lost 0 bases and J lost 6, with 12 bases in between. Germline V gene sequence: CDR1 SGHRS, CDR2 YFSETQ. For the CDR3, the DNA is TGCGCCAGCAGCTTGGTCGGGGGGCGCGATGGCTACACCTTC. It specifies CASSLVGGRDGYTF.

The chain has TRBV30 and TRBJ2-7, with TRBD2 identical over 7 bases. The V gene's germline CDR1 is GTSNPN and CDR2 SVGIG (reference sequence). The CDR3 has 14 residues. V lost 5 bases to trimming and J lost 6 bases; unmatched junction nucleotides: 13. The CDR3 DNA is TGTGCCTGGCCCCGAGGGAGGGGCGGCGGCGAGCAGTACTTC. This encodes CAWPRGRGGGEQYF.

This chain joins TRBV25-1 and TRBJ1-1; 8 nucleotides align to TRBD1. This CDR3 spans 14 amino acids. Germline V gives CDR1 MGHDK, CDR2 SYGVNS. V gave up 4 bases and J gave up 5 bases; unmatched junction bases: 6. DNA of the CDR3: TGTGCCAGCAGTGTACAGGGGGTTAAGACTGAAGCTTTCTTT. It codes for CASSVQGVKTEAFF.

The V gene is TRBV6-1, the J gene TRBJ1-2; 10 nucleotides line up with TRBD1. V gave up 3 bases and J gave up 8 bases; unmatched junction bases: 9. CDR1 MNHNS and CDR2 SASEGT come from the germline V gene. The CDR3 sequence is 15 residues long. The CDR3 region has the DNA TGTGCCAGCAGTGACGCAGGGACAGGGGTAAAGGGCTACACCTTC. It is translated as CASSDAGTGVKGYTF.

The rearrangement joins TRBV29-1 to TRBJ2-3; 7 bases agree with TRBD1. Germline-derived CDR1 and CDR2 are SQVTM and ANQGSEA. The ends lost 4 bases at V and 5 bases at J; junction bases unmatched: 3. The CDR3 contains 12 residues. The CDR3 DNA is TGCAGCGTTGGGACAGGCGGAGATACGCAGTATTTT. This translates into CSVGTGGDTQYF.